The TCR beta chain under discussion was sequenced for a study of post-analysis software for immune sequencing data. Study details: There were relapsing-remitting, secondary progressive and progressive-relapsing multiple sclerosis among the disease courses included. Whole-study findings and limits: Strong same-batch co-clustering of samples appeared with F measure clustering. TRBV segments more frequent in patients than in controls numbered five and included TRBV5-6, TRBV5-1 and TRBV20-1. Controls showed significantly higher normalized Chao1 diversity than did multiple sclerosis patients.

Per germline, CDR1 GTSNPN and CDR2 SVGIG (reference sequence). This CDR3 region has 15 residues. V lost 3 bases, J lost 4 bases, and 7 bases stayed unmatched. Incorporated into the TCR beta cDNA libraries were unique molecular identifiers, which served to reduce PCR and sequencing biases. T cells, roughly 0.85 to 10 million of them, yielded 500,000 or so cDNA molecules. Using its own MiXCR run on the PCR reads, TCRdb lists one record per CDR3 protein. The repertoire holds about 620,000 distinct CDR3 sequences, with around 47% as singletons. This clonotype was seen once. Its antigen is not known. The material sequenced was blood. The receptor was isolated from a girl aged 10 to 17 with multiple sclerosis. The chain carries TRBV30 and TRBJ1-5; 9 bases are shared with TRBD1. CDR3 sequence reads: CAWRYTGGGNQPQHF. CDR3 in DNA: TGTGCCTGGAGATACACAGGGGGCGGGAATCAGCCCCAGCATTTT.